One sample yielded the 26 T cell receptor beta chains listed below, sequenced in a study of blood T cell repertoires in COVID-19. Method: immunoSEQ multiplex PCR; TCRdb's copy keeps in-frame clones and lacks some. The sample holds some 200,000 clones, around 82% seen once. The sample was peripheral blood. These receptors originate from a woman in her seventies with acute or convalescent COVID-19.

This clone was seen only a few times. V is TRBV30 and J is TRBJ1-2; D may be TRBD1 (5 bases). The CDR3 covers 13 residues. Trimming removed 3 bases at V and 3 bases at J, with 11 bases between. Germline CDR1 and CDR2: GTSNPN and SVGIG (reference sequence). Here the CDR3 DNA reads TGTGCCTGGAGCCCCCCAGGGTACTATGGCTACACCTTC. It yields the protein CAWSPPGYYGYTF.

This chain uses TRBV6-5 with TRBJ1-3; no clear D gene. The CDR3 runs 15 residues. V was cut by 6 bases and J by 2 bases, with 14 bases left in between. Germline CDR1 and CDR2: MNHEY and SVGAGI. CDR3 coding DNA: TGTGCCAGCAGCTCGGTGGGAGGCGCTGGAAACACCATATATTTT. This codes for CASSSVGGAGNTIYF.

The chain couples TRBV2 to TRBJ2-5; 8 positions agree with TRBD2. Per germline, CDR1 SNHLY and CDR2 FYNNEI. V lost 4 bases and J lost 5; bases outside the gene matches: 9. The CDR3 spans 15 residues. The CDR3 sequence: CASSALGGEAETQYF. In DNA, the CDR3 is TGTGCCAGCAGTGCTCTCGGGGGGGAAGCGGAGACCCAGTACTTC.

This clone was seen just once. The sample contains more than one DNA sequence encoding this CDR3. This CDR3 is CASSLQGALNSPLHF. CDR3 nucleotides: TGTGCCAGCAGCTTACAGGGGGCGTTAAATTCACCCCTCCACTTT. The V gene is TRBV7-3, the J gene TRBJ1-6, with 8 bases lining up with TRBD1. This CDR3 region has 15 residues. CDR1 is SGHTA, CDR2 FQGTGA, per germline. J gave up 7 bases and V 2 bases, and 4 bases lay outside the gene matches.

The chain uses TRBV18 and TRBJ2-7; possibly TRBD2 for D (5 bases). Germline V gene sequence: CDR1 KGHSH, CDR2 LQKENI. V gave up 4 bases and J gave up 5 bases, with 9 bases separating them. CDR3 length equals 12 residues. CDR3 residues: CASSLVGDEQYF. The CDR3, as DNA: TGTGCCAGCTCACTGGTCGGGGACGAGCAGTACTTC.

For the CDR3, the DNA is TGTGCCAGCAGCTTTTTGGGGGCTAAGTACAATGAGCAGTTCTTC. It encodes CASSFLGAKYNEQFF. The J gene is TRBJ2-1, the V gene TRBV5-8, with D possibly TRBD1 on 6 matching bases. The CDR3 consists of 15 residues. V was cut by 2 bases and J by 4 bases, with 13 bases left in between. Germline values: CDR1 SGHTS, CDR2 YDEGEE.

This clone is labeled medium-sized. This chain links TRBV7-9 with TRBJ2-2, with D perhaps matching TRBD1 (6 bases). The germline V gene encodes CDR1 SEHNR and CDR2 FQNEAQ (reference sequence). V dropped 1 base and J dropped 3 bases, with 12 bases sitting between them. CDR3 size: 16 residues. The CDR3 DNA follows: TGTGCCAGCAGCTTAGTTGGGGGCGCAGACACCGGGGAGCTGTTTTTT. The encoded protein is CASSLVGGADTGELFF.

This clone came up a few times. This chain uses TRBV5-1 with TRBJ1-3, with TRBD1 identical over 8 bases. CDR3 length equals 17 residues. Looked up from germline, CDR1 is SGHRS and CDR2 is YFSETQ. The trim removed 4 bases at V and 4 bases at J, leaving 13 bases unmatched. The CDR3 DNA follows: TGCGCCAGCAGCCTAACCCTGACAGGGGAAGTCGGAAACACCATATATTTT. This codes for CASSLTLTGEVGNTIYF.

The chain recombines TRBV10-3 with TRBJ2-2; D perhaps matches TRBD1 (5 bases). The germline gives CDR1 ENHRY, CDR2 SYGVKD. The CDR3 has 16 residues. V lost 0 bases, J lost 6 bases, and 14 bases lay in between. The CDR3 loop reads CAISESKSQGPGELFF. CDR3 coding DNA: TGTGCCATCAGTGAGTCGAAGTCCCAGGGCCCCGGGGAGCTGTTTTTT.

This clone occurred once. This chain links TRBV13 with TRBJ2-7; a weak D match, TRBD1 (6 bases). The ends were cut back, 5 bases at V and 5 bases at J, with 13 bases in the middle. This CDR3 is built from 13 residues. Germline-derived CDR1 and CDR2 are PRHDT and FYEKMQ (reference sequence). In nucleotides, the CDR3 is TGTGCCAGCAGCGCCCAGGGGTTCAACGAGCAGTACTTC. Translating it yields CASSAQGFNEQYF.

This sequence joins TRBV2 and TRBJ2-5; TRBD2 matches at 13 bases. The germline gives CDR1 SNHLY, CDR2 FYNNEI. The trim removed 7 bases at V and 3 bases at J, leaving 2 bases unmatched. The CDR3 loop spans 14 amino acids. CDR3 bases: TGTGCCAGCAAGACTAGCGGGGGGAAAGAGACCCAGTACTTC. This codes for CASKTSGGKETQYF.

V and J are TRBV15 and TRBJ1-4; D is ambiguous. The V end was cut by 0 bases, the J end by 10 bases, with 6 bases between. CDR1 LNHNV and CDR2 YYDKDF come from the germline V gene (reference sequence). The CDR3 extends over 12 amino acids. CDR3 protein: CATSRDSAKLFF. The CDR3 region has the DNA TGTGCCACCAGCAGAGATAGCGCAAAACTGTTTTTT.

This chain links TRBV6-2 or TRBV6-3 with TRBJ2-5; 14 bases agree with TRBD2. CDR3 length equals 17 residues. Germline CDR1 MNHEY, CDR2 SVGEGT. V lost 2 bases to trimming and J lost 5 bases; unmatched junction nucleotides: 7. The CDR3 region has the DNA TGTGCCAGCAGTTACGGGACTAGCGGGGGCCCACGGGAGACCCAGTACTTC. Residues: CASSYGTSGGPRETQYF.

This chain joins TRBV9 and TRBJ1-2, with 7 bases fitting TRBD1. CDR3 length: 17 residues. V was pared by 4 bases and J by 6 bases, with 18 bases of the junction left unmatched. CDR1 and CDR2 (germline): SGDLS, YYNGEE. Here the CDR3 reads CASSPGGRQGGGHGYTF. CDR3 sequence (DNA): TGTGCCAGCAGCCCGGGGGGCCGACAGGGCGGGGGGCATGGCTACACCTTC.

CDR3 in DNA: TGTGCCAGCACGAGGGCGGGGGGCGTTACAGGGAATGAGCAGTTCTTC. It translates to CASTRAGGVTGNEQFF. The chain couples TRBV6-6 to TRBJ2-1, with 8 bases matching TRBD2. V gave up 7 bases and J gave up 7 bases; unmatched junction bases: 15. In germline, CDR1 is MNHNY, CDR2 SVGAGI (reference sequence). The CDR3 extends over 16 amino acids.

V gene TRBV29-1 combines with J gene TRBJ1-1; possibly TRBD1 for D (5 bases). Germline CDR1 reads SQVTM; CDR2 reads ANQGSEA. The germline V and J ends were trimmed by 7 bases and 1 base, with 13 bases remaining between them. This CDR3 spans 13 amino acids. The CDR3 DNA sequence: TGCAGCGGTAGAGACGGGGGGAACACTGAAGCTTTCTTT. Translated: CSGRDGGNTEAFF.

This chain joins TRBV5-1 and TRBJ2-5, with 11 bases identical to TRBD1. The CDR3 runs 17 residues. Germline loops: CDR1 SGHRS, CDR2 YFSETQ. Trimming at V came to 4 bases and at J to 2 bases, leaving 10 bases not matched to a gene. In DNA, the CDR3 is TGCGCCAGCAGCGTACCTACTGGGACAGGGGGACAAGAGACCCAGTACTTC. Translated, it gives CASSVPTGTGGQETQYF.

This clone was seen a few times. The same CDR3 can be traced to other DNA sequences in this sample. V is TRBV3-1 (or the pseudogene TRBV3-2) and J is TRBJ1-3, with D uncertain. There are 16 residues in the CDR3. From germline, CDR1 is LGHDT and CDR2 YNNKEL (reference sequence). The V gene lost 1 base and the J gene lost 3 bases, with 13 bases spanning the gap. The CDR3 DNA sequence: TGTGCCAGCAGCCAAGGAACGGGAGGGCTTGGAAACACCATATATTTT. The encoded protein is CASSQGTGGLGNTIYF.

The V and J genes are TRBV30 and TRBJ2-7; 7 bases are shared with TRBD2. The CDR3 is 11 amino acids. Trimming removed 0 bases from V and 7 bases from J; junction bases left unmatched: 0. CDR1 is GTSNPN and CDR2 is SVGIG in the germline V gene (reference sequence). As DNA, the CDR3 is TGTGCCTGGAGTGTAGCGGGGGAGCAGTACGTC. This sequence encodes CAWSVAGEQYV.

This clone has a handful of counts. The chain couples TRBV25-1 to TRBJ2-5; TRBD2 agrees at 11 bases. Germline V gene lookup returns CDR1 MGHDK and CDR2 SYGVNS. The trim removed 7 bases at V and 5 bases at J, leaving 3 bases unmatched. The CDR3 has 13 amino acids. The CDR3 sequence is CASTIAGGETQYF. The DNA for the CDR3 is TGTGCCAGCACGATAGCGGGGGGGGAGACCCAGTACTTC.

The CDR3 nucleotides are TGCGCCAGCAGCTTGATGACAGATTCACCCCTCCACTTT. Protein sequence: CASSLMTDSPLHF. The chain employs TRBV5-1 and TRBJ1-6, with D possibly matching TRBD1 (5 bases). The V and J ends lost 1 base and 8 bases respectively, with 7 bases between them. This CDR3 spans 13 amino acids. Germline CDR1 SGHRS, CDR2 YFSETQ. The entire variable domain, with the rest obtained from reference TRBV5-1 and TRBJ1-6, is as follows: KAGVTQTPRYLIKTRGQQVTLSCSPISGHRSVSWYQQTPGQGLQFLFEYFSETQRNKGNFPGRFSGRQFSNSRSEMNVSTLELGDSALYLCASSLMTDSPLHFGNGTRLTVT.

CDR3 coding DNA: TGCGCCACCACGATCCCAGGGTCTAACACTGAAGCTTTCTTT. It yields the protein CATTIPGSNTEAFF. The chain combines TRBV5-1 with TRBJ1-1, with a possible D match to TRBD1 (5 bases). The CDR3 runs 14 residues. CDR1 SGHRS and CDR2 YFSETQ come from the germline V gene. Trimming removed 9 bases from V and 2 bases from J, with 17 bases in between.

This clone was observed once. The rearrangement joins TRBV2 to TRBJ2-3; 9 bases agree with TRBD1. Germline assignment: CDR1 SNHLY and CDR2 FYNNEI. This CDR3 comprises 17 residues. The junction had 13 bases not matched to a gene; V was cut back by 5 bases and J by 4 bases. The CDR3 here is CASSQLWDRVFPDTQYF. The CDR3 DNA reads as TGTGCCAGCAGTCAATTATGGGACAGGGTCTTTCCAGATACGCAGTATTTT. The variable domain in full, completed from reference TRBV2 and TRBJ2-3, reads EPEVTQTPSHQVTQMGQEVILRCVPISNHLYFYWYRQILGQKVEFLVSFYNNEISEKSEIFDDQFSVERPDGSNFTLKIRSTKLEDSAMYFCASSQLWDRVFPDTQYFGPGTRLTVL.

V usage is TRBV3-1 (or the pseudogene TRBV3-2) and J usage is TRBJ1-1; weak D call: TRBD1 (5 bases). The CDR3 is 13 residues long. Trimming took off 4 bases at V and 1 base at J, with 7 bases between the two ends. From germline, CDR1 is LGHDT and CDR2 YNNKEL (reference sequence). The CDR3 is CASSPGQNTEAFF. The CDR3 DNA reads TGTGCCAGCAGCCCTGGACAGAACACTGAAGCTTTCTTT.

This clone was observed a single time. The chain is built from TRBV3-1 (or the pseudogene TRBV3-2) and TRBJ2-5, with a possible D match to TRBD2 (6 bases). This CDR3 is built from 12 residues. V dropped 7 bases and J dropped 2 bases, with 8 bases sitting between them. Germline CDR1 LGHDT, CDR2 YNNKEL (reference sequence). The CDR3 region is CASTRGQETQYF. The CDR3 region has the DNA TGTGCCAGCACCCGGGGGCAAGAGACCCAGTACTTC.

The table lists this clone with many counts. The chain is built from TRBV30 and TRBJ1-5; D may be TRBD1 (6 bases). The CDR3 length is 11 residues. Germline-derived CDR1 and CDR2 are GTSNPN and SVGIG (reference sequence). V lost 2 bases to trimming and J lost 8 bases, with 7 bases between them. CDR3 DNA: TGTGCCTGGAGTACAGGGAAGCCCCAGCATTTT. This gives the protein CAWSTGKPQHF.